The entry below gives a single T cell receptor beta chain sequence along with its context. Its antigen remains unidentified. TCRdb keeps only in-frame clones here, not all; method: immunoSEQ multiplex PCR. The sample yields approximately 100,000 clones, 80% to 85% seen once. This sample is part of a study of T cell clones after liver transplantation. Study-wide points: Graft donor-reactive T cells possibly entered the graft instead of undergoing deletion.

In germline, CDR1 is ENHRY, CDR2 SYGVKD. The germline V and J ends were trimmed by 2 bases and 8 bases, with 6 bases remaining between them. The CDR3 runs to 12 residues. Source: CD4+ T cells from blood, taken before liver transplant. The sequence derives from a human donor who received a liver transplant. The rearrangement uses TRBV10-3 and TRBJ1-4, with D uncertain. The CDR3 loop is CAISETDEKLFF. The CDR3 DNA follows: TGTGCCATCAGTGAGACAGACGAAAAACTGTTTTTT.